This record covers a single T cell receptor beta chain. Its antigen is undetermined. Profiling relied on immunoSEQ multiplex PCR, and the TCRdb table lists in-frame clones only, not all of them. The sample has 100,000 to 120,000 clones, roughly 90% seen once. This entry comes from a study of T cell responses to AZD1222 COVID-19 vaccine. V shed 2 bases and J shed 8 bases, with 9 bases lying between them. The germline gives CDR1 DFQATT, CDR2 SNEGSKA (reference sequence). The CDR3 loop spans 11 amino acids. Study-level findings and limits: Dominant at 160-218 and 743-854, vaccine-associated CD4 TCRs also spanned spike. It was only after the peak T cell response that any repertoires were sampled. Donors, mostly white British, included more females; clonal diversity was possibly underestimated.

The rearrangement uses TRBV20-1 and TRBJ1-1; tentatively, D is TRBD1 (6 bases). Sequenced here: peripheral blood, sampled on day 0 of AZD1222 vaccination. The source of this sequence is an adult in good health. DNA of the CDR3: TGCAGTGCTAGAACAGGGCCGGAAGCTTTCTTT. Its translation is CSARTGPEAFF.